Described below is a single T cell receptor beta chain sequence and its context. This entry is derived from a study of OX40 agonist ivuxolimab in advanced cancers. The overall study: Ivuxolimab, which is an agonistic anti-OX40 (CD134) antibody, was administered to the patients. Averaging around 60 years in age, with a range of roughly 23 to 80, the cohort was about 83% male.

Assay used: immunoSEQ multiplex PCR; TCRdb lists only in-frame clones, some missing. Of around 150,000 clones listed, under 95% are singletons. It was autoimmune disease history or systemic immunosuppression that excluded patients. With baseline, cycle 4 day 1, and cycle 7 day 1 as timepoints, blood was sampled. V was clipped by 6 bases and J by 8 bases, with 13 bases between them. The CDR3 has 13 residues. From germline, CDR1 is SNHLY and CDR2 FYNNEI. Sequences were derived from CD4+ or CD8+ T cells sorted from blood, sampled in a trial of the OX40 agonist ivuxolimab. This TCR came from an adult with an advanced solid tumor such as melanoma, head and neck, liver or kidney cancer. The chain couples TRBV2 to TRBJ1-4, with D possibly TRBD1 on 5 matching bases. The CDR3 coding sequence is TGTGCCAGCAGGGGGGACTTTGGGGAAAAACTGTTTTTT. This codes for CASRGDFGEKLFF.